Shown below are 3 T cell receptor beta chains from a single sample sequenced in a study of vaccination effects on CD4 cells after COVID-19. CD4+ T cells specific for antigen were expanded with viral peptide pools by the ViraFEST assay before sequencing. Following culture for about ten days, CD4+ T cells were isolated. Participants received two doses of either the BNT162b2 or mRNA-1273 vaccine. Their target antigens are unknown. Clones were read by immunoSEQ multiplex PCR, and TCRdb kept only the in-frame ones, dropping some. The data show about 69,000 clones, around 70% seen once. The input for sequencing was CD4+ T cells from PBMCs cultured with HCoV-229E spike peptides, taken after COVID-19 vaccination. These receptors all come from a human donor who received a COVID-19 vaccine.

This rearrangement joins TRBV25-1 to TRBJ1-1; no clear D. V lost 3 bases and J 1 base, leaving 6 bases between the germline ends. The CDR3 is 13 residues long. The germline CDR1 and CDR2 sequences are MGHDK and SYGVNS. CDR3 region: CASSEWGNTEAFF. CDR3 nucleotides: TGTGCCAGCAGTGAGTGGGGGAACACTGAAGCTTTCTTT.

The J gene is TRBJ2-1, the V gene TRBV28, with D possibly TRBD2 on 7 matching bases. Germline assignment: CDR1 MDHEN and CDR2 SYDVKM. V was clipped by 5 bases and J by 7 bases, with 9 bases between them. The CDR3 length is 12 residues. The CDR3 protein is CASSGGANEQFF. CDR3 DNA: TGTGCCAGCAGTGGGGGGGCGAATGAGCAGTTCTTC. Combining the CDR3 with reference TRBV28 and TRBJ2-1 gives the whole variable domain DVKVTQSSRYLVKRTGEKVFLECVQDMDHENMFWYRQDPGLGLRLIYFSYDVKMKEKGDIPEGYSVSREKKERFSLILESASTNQTSMYLCASSGGANEQFFGPGTRLTVL.

The chain is built from TRBV4-1 and TRBJ2-5; TRBD1 matches 7 bases. Germline CDR1 reads MGHRA; CDR2 reads YSYEKL. There are 16 residues in the CDR3. The junction had 9 bases not matched to a gene; V was cut back by 0 bases and J by 5 bases. CDR3 sequence reads: CASSQEGDSEEETQYF. The CDR3 DNA follows: TGCGCCAGCAGCCAAGAAGGGGACAGCGAGGAGGAGACCCAGTACTTC.